This T cell receptor beta chain derives from a study of beta chain features in type 1 diabetes. The V end was cut by 5 bases, the J end by 1 base, with 18 bases between. This CDR3 is 15 amino acids long. Per the germline V gene, CDR1 is SQVTM and CDR2 is ANQGSEA. Study-wide points: Significant though moderate, a shortening of TCRB CDR3s appeared in all four CD4+ subsets of Type 1 diabetes patients. Comparison showed that naive, central memory and Treg TCRB repertoires appeared more similar among patients than among healthy donors.

As to this clone: What it binds is not known.

Donors contributed one heparinised blood draw apiece, averaging about 116 mL. What was sequenced were expressed TCRB transcripts, since all of the isolated RNA had been reverse transcribed. The data were produced by immunoSEQ multiplex PCR, yet TCRdb's version contains in-frame clones alone and is incomplete. This repertoire shows nearly 700,000 clones, roughly 12% found once; its top ten account for 0.022%. The V call is TRBV29-1, the J call TRBJ2-7; D is perhaps TRBD2 (6 bases). This sequence originates from a man younger than 30 with type 1 diabetes. Sequencing was carried out using naive CD4+ T cells from blood. The CDR3 region has the DNA TGCAGCGTTTCTAGGGACGGAGGGACTTCCTACGAGCAGTACTTC. It codes for CSVSRDGGTSYEQYF.